Given below is one T cell receptor (beta chain) in context. The antigen remains undetermined. The data belong to a study of CD8+ T cells in alopecia areata. The study's findings and limits: Lesional scalp displayed greater clonality than normal scalp, most notably in alopecia totalis/universalis. The study found tofacitinib significantly decreased scalp clonality and expanded CD8+ clones among the top 100.

After isolation, RNA underwent reverse transcription to generate cDNA as the sequencing template. TCRdb keeps only in-frame clones here, not all; method: immunoSEQ multiplex PCR. Counted here are approximately 210,000 clones, roughly two fifths occurring once; the ten biggest clones make up 2.6%. The treatment was: oral pan-JAK inhibitor, 5-10 mg twice daily. The CDR3 is 16 amino acids. V lost 7 bases, J lost 0 bases, and 19 bases lay in between. Germline CDR1 is SQVTM and CDR2 is ANQGSEA. This receptor was identified in a human donor with alopecia areata. The V gene is TRBV29-1, the J gene TRBJ1-3; the D gene is possibly TRBD1 (5 bases). This specimen consisted of CD4+ T cells sorted from blood, obtained between weeks 36 and 40, from a patient treated with tofacitinib. The chain's CDR3 is CSAVGRRGSSGNTIYF. Here the CDR3 DNA reads TGCAGCGCAGTTGGGAGACGGGGGAGCTCTGGAAACACCATATATTTT.